Listed below are T cell receptor beta chains from one sample, sequenced in a study of Graves' ophthalmopathy and Graves' hyperthyroidism. TCRdb ran MiXCR on the multiplex PCR reads and lists one entry per CDR3 protein. The sample includes around 470,000 distinct CDR3 sequences, approximately 14% of them seen just once. Sample: blood. The receptors stem from a woman aged 30 to 39 with Graves' ophthalmopathy. Both conserved end residues are part of each CDR3. Each record gives: V gene, J gene, D gene, clone size, CDR3 DNA, CDR3 protein. D genes are given only for firm matches. Rows give clone size only sometimes, using once, few, many, or a class for an expanded clone.

V gene: TRBV9; J gene: TRBJ2-2; D gene: NA; clone size: many; CDR3 DNA: TGTGCCAGCAGCCGAGGGGGGGGAGCGAACACCGGGGAGCTGTTTTTT; CDR3 protein: CASSRGGGANTGELFF
V gene: TRBV6-1; J gene: TRBJ1-2; D gene: NA; clone size: many; CDR3 DNA: TGTGCCAGCAGGACGATCCGGACAGATGGTGGGATTGGCTACACCTTC; CDR3 protein: CASRTIRTDGGIGYTF
V gene: TRBV11-1; J gene: TRBJ2-7; D gene: TRBD2; clone size: few; CDR3 DNA: TGTGCCAGCAGCGTTTCCGGGACTAGAAGGACCTACGAGCAGTACTTC; CDR3 protein: CASSVSGTRRTYEQYF
V gene: TRBV29-1; J gene: TRBJ1-2; D gene: NA; clone size: many; CDR3 DNA: TGCAGCGTTCGTCAGGGTGAAGGCTACACCTTC; CDR3 protein: CSVRQGEGYTF
V gene: TRBV10-3; J gene: TRBJ1-5; D gene: TRBD1; clone size: many; CDR3 DNA: TGTGCCATCGCGGGACAGGGCCGCAATCAGCCCCAGCATTTT; CDR3 protein: CAIAGQGRNQPQHF
V gene: TRBV30; J gene: TRBJ1-2; D gene: TRBD1; clone size: many; CDR3 DNA: TGTGCCTGGATTCCTGACAGGGCCAACTATGGCTACACCTTC; CDR3 protein: CAWIPDRANYGYTF
V gene: TRBV14; J gene: TRBJ2-4; D gene: NA; clone size: many; CDR3 DNA: TGTGCCAGCAGCCAACGGATCGGGGAGAACATTCAGTACTTC; CDR3 protein: CASSQRIGENIQYF
V gene: TRBV11-2; J gene: TRBJ2-7; D gene: TRBD2; clone size: NA; CDR3 DNA: TGTGCCAGCAGGTCAAGACTAGCGGGCACCGGCGAGCAGTACTTC; CDR3 protein: CASRSRLAGTGEQYF
V gene: TRBV28; J gene: TRBJ1-1; D gene: NA; clone size: many; CDR3 DNA: TGTGCCAGCAGTGGAGGGGAGAACACTGAAGCTTTCTTT; CDR3 protein: CASSGGENTEAFF
V gene: TRBV2; J gene: TRBJ2-2; D gene: NA; clone size: few; CDR3 DNA: TGTGCCAGCAGTGAAGGGGGAAGGGGCCTCAACGGGGAGCTGTTTTTT; CDR3 protein: CASSEGGRGLNGELFF
V gene: TRBV30; J gene: TRBJ1-2; D gene: NA; clone size: many; CDR3 DNA: TGTGCCTGGGCGGACAGTAACTATGGCTACACCTTC; CDR3 protein: CAWADSNYGYTF
V gene: TRBV10-2; J gene: TRBJ1-1; D gene: NA; clone size: many; CDR3 DNA: TGCGCCAGCACCCCGGGACGGAGGAACACTGAAGCTTTCTTT; CDR3 protein: CASTPGRRNTEAFF
V gene: TRBV28; J gene: TRBJ1-2; D gene: NA; clone size: many; CDR3 DNA: TGTGCCAGCAGTTTACTAGGGAACGGCTATGGCTACACCTTC; CDR3 protein: CASSLLGNGYGYTF
V gene: TRBV2; J gene: TRBJ2-2; D gene: NA; clone size: many; CDR3 DNA: TGTGCCAGCAGTGTTAGGGACACCGGGGAGCTGTTTTTT; CDR3 protein: CASSVRDTGELFF
V gene: TRBV30; J gene: TRBJ2-7; D gene: NA; clone size: NA; CDR3 DNA: TGTGCCTTCGAAGGGCAGTTCGCCTACGAGCAGTACTTC; CDR3 protein: CAFEGQFAYEQYF
V gene: TRBV6-5; J gene: TRBJ1-2; D gene: NA; clone size: many; CDR3 DNA: TGTGCCAGCAGTTACTCCCGGGGCGACATCTATGGCTACACCTTC; CDR3 protein: CASSYSRGDIYGYTF
V gene: TRBV27; J gene: TRBJ2-7; D gene: TRBD1; clone size: few; CDR3 DNA: TGTGCCAGCAGCCCGGGACAGGGGCAGTACTTC; CDR3 protein: CASSPGQGQYF
V gene: TRBV5-1; J gene: TRBJ1-2; D gene: TRBD1; clone size: NA; CDR3 DNA: TGCGCCAGCAACTCCGGGACAGGGTCAGGTGGCTACACCTTC; CDR3 protein: CASNSGTGSGGYTF
V gene: TRBV28; J gene: TRBJ2-3; D gene: TRBD1; clone size: many; CDR3 DNA: TGTGCCAGCAGTTTGGAGATTGGACAGGGGGCTCTAGATGCAGATACGCAGTATTTT; CDR3 protein: CASSLEIGQGALDADTQYF
V gene: TRBV3-1; J gene: TRBJ1-2; D gene: NA; clone size: many; CDR3 DNA: TGTGCCAGCAGCCAAGATGAACAGGGCAGGACCTATGGCTACACCTTC; CDR3 protein: CASSQDEQGRTYGYTF
V gene: TRBV11-1; J gene: TRBJ2-7; D gene: TRBD1; clone size: many; CDR3 DNA: TGTGCCAGCAGTTCCTTCGGGACAGAAACCTACGAGCAGTACTTC; CDR3 protein: CASSSFGTETYEQYF
V gene: TRBV28; J gene: TRBJ1-6; D gene: TRBD1; clone size: few; CDR3 DNA: TGTGCCAGCAGTTTACGACAGGGTCGAGCACCCCTCCACTTT; CDR3 protein: CASSLRQGRAPLHF
V gene: TRBV20-1; J gene: TRBJ1-1; D gene: NA; clone size: many; CDR3 DNA: TGCAGTGCTAGGATGGGGATACTGAACACTGAAGCTTTCTTT; CDR3 protein: CSARMGILNTEAFF
V gene: TRBV4-1; J gene: TRBJ1-1; D gene: TRBD1; clone size: NA; CDR3 DNA: TGCGCCAGCAGCCGTTTTCCGGGACAGGGGGTTTTAGAAGCTTTCTTT; CDR3 protein: CASSRFPGQGVLEAFF
V gene: TRBV3-1; J gene: TRBJ1-1; D gene: NA; clone size: few; CDR3 DNA: TGTGCCAGCAGCCCGAGCGGAGTTACGGGGGTCCAAGCTTTCTTT; CDR3 protein: CASSPSGVTGVQAFF
V gene: TRBV24-1; J gene: TRBJ2-5; D gene: TRBD2; clone size: many; CDR3 DNA: TGTGCCACCAGTGATTTTCTAGCGGGCCCCCAAGAGACCCAGTACTTC; CDR3 protein: CATSDFLAGPQETQYF
V gene: TRBV5-1; J gene: TRBJ1-1; D gene: NA; clone size: many; CDR3 DNA: TGCGCCAGCAGCTTGGGTCAGGGACCACTCACTGAAGCTTTCTTT; CDR3 protein: CASSLGQGPLTEAFF
V gene: TRBV6-1; J gene: TRBJ2-2; D gene: NA; clone size: many; CDR3 DNA: TGTGCCAGCAGTCGGACAGTACTCGGGGAGCTGTTTTTT; CDR3 protein: CASSRTVLGELFF
V gene: TRBV6-2/TRBV6-3; J gene: TRBJ2-5; D gene: NA; clone size: many; CDR3 DNA: TGTGCCAGCAGTTACGACGCAGAAGAAGAGACCCAGTACTTC; CDR3 protein: CASSYDAEEETQYF
V gene: TRBV5-1; J gene: TRBJ2-7; D gene: NA; clone size: few; CDR3 DNA: TGCGCCAGCAGCGTGTTCGCCGGGACGGTTAGCTCCTACGAGCAGTACTTC; CDR3 protein: CASSVFAGTVSSYEQYF
V gene: TRBV9; J gene: TRBJ2-2; D gene: NA; clone size: few; CDR3 DNA: TGTGCCAGCAGCGTAGAAGGGGTCACTGGCGGGGAGCTGTTTTTT; CDR3 protein: CASSVEGVTGGELFF
V gene: TRBV18; J gene: TRBJ2-7; D gene: TRBD2; clone size: NA; CDR3 DNA: TGTGCCAGCTCATCTTCTAGCGGGGGGCTCTACGAGCAGTACTTC; CDR3 protein: CASSSSSGGLYEQYF
V gene: TRBV20-1; J gene: TRBJ1-2; D gene: NA; clone size: NA; CDR3 DNA: TGCAGTGCTCTAACCAGGGTGTCGAACTATGGTTACACCTTC; CDR3 protein: CSALTRVSNYGYTF
V gene: TRBV12-3/TRBV12-4; J gene: TRBJ2-7; D gene: TRBD2; clone size: many; CDR3 DNA: TGTGCCAGCAGTTCGGGGACTACTTCTCGGGAGCAGTACTTC; CDR3 protein: CASSSGTTSREQYF
V gene: TRBV6-5; J gene: TRBJ1-5; D gene: TRBD1; clone size: NA; CDR3 DNA: TGTGCCAGCAGTTACAATCGACAGGGTGTTCAGCCCCAGCATTTT; CDR3 protein: CASSYNRQGVQPQHF
V gene: TRBV15; J gene: TRBJ2-5; D gene: TRBD2; clone size: NA; CDR3 DNA: TGTGCCACCAGCAAAATAGCGGGAGAGACCCAGTACTTC; CDR3 protein: CATSKIAGETQYF
V gene: TRBV11-2; J gene: TRBJ2-5; D gene: NA; clone size: many; CDR3 DNA: TGTGCCAGCAGCCCATCACCAGCGCAGACCCAGTACTTC; CDR3 protein: CASSPSPAQTQYF
V gene: TRBV12-3/TRBV12-4; J gene: TRBJ1-2; D gene: NA; clone size: many; CDR3 DNA: TGTGCCAGCAGTTTAGGAGGGGTCCGCTATGGCTACACCTTC; CDR3 protein: CASSLGGVRYGYTF
V gene: TRBV20-1; J gene: TRBJ1-1; D gene: TRBD1; clone size: many; CDR3 DNA: TGCAGTGCTTTGACAGGGGTTGGCACTGAAGCTTTCTTT; CDR3 protein: CSALTGVGTEAFF
V gene: TRBV29-1; J gene: TRBJ2-7; D gene: TRBD2; clone size: many; CDR3 DNA: TGCAGCGTTGAAACTAGCGGGACCACATACGAGCAGTACTTC; CDR3 protein: CSVETSGTTYEQYF
V gene: TRBV4-1; J gene: TRBJ1-1; D gene: TRBD1; clone size: many; CDR3 DNA: TGCGCCAGCAGCCAAATGGGGACAGAAGGCACTGAAGCTTTCTTT; CDR3 protein: CASSQMGTEGTEAFF
V gene: TRBV28; J gene: TRBJ2-2; D gene: NA; clone size: many; CDR3 DNA: TGTGCCAGCAGTCTTATTCTGGGGACCACCGGGGAGCTGTTTTTT; CDR3 protein: CASSLILGTTGELFF